A single sample gave rise to the 16 T cell receptor beta chains below, sequenced in a study of blood T cell repertoires in COVID-19. Clones were sequenced by immunoSEQ multiplex PCR, and TCRdb holds only the in-frame ones, with some missing. The table lists a few hundred thousand clones, 80% to 90% of them singletons. Source material: PBMCs or T cells enriched from blood (not recorded which). Every receptor here comes from a middle-aged man in a cohort exposed to, infected with or recovered from COVID-19 (not recorded which).

The V and J genes are TRBV27 and TRBJ1-2; a possible D gene is TRBD1 (5 bases). Germline V lookup: CDR1 MNHEY, CDR2 SMNVEV (reference sequence). The CDR3 has 14 amino acids. V lost 1 base to trimming and J lost 6 bases, with 12 bases between them. Here the CDR3 DNA reads TGTGCCAGCAGTTTATTGGGGCAGGGCAATGGCTACACCTTC. It encodes CASSLLGQGNGYTF.

The J gene is TRBJ2-7, the V gene TRBV11-2; D is unresolved. The V gene lost 5 bases and the J gene lost 3 bases, with 5 bases spanning the gap. The CDR3 runs 11 residues. Looked up from germline, CDR1 is SGHAT and CDR2 is FQNNGV. The CDR3 spells CASSADYEQYF. CDR3 DNA sequence: TGTGCCAGCAGCGCAGACTACGAGCAGTACTTC.

The chain employs TRBV7-8 and TRBJ2-1; 13 bases fit TRBD2. Germline loops: CDR1 SGHVS, CDR2 FQNEAQ. The CDR3 has 16 amino acids. Losses at the gene ends were 2 bases for V and 8 bases for J; bases not matched to a gene: 6. Written as DNA, the CDR3 is TGTGCCAGCAGCTTAAGGACTAGCGGGAGTGAGGATGAGCAGTTCTTC. This translates into CASSLRTSGSEDEQFF. The complete variable domain, with remaining parts taken from reference TRBV7-8 and TRBJ2-1, reads GAGVSQSPRYKVAKRGQDVALRCDPISGHVSLFWYQQALGQGPEFLTYFQNEAQLDKSGLPSDRFFAERPEGSVSTLKIQRTQQEDSAVYLCASSLRTSGSEDEQFFGPGTRLTVL.

The rearrangement joins TRBV4-2 to TRBJ2-7, with TRBD2 matching over 12 bases. The CDR3 has 17 residues. The V and J ends lost 1 base and 6 bases, in that order; junction bases with no gene match: 10. In germline, CDR1 is LGHNA, CDR2 YNFKEQ. The CDR3 spells CASSQGQRLAGVREQYF. CDR3 DNA sequence: TGTGCCAGCAGCCAAGGACAGCGACTAGCGGGAGTCCGCGAGCAGTACTTC.

This clone came up once. The V and J genes are TRBV4-1 and TRBJ2-7; 14 bases agree with TRBD2. The CDR3 sequence is 20 residues long. Germline V gene lookup returns CDR1 MGHRA and CDR2 YSYEKL. Trimming cost V 4 bases and J 7 bases; bases outside gene matches: 21. As DNA, the CDR3 is TGCGCCAGCAGCCCCGGGACTAGCGGGAGCCGCTTGTTAACGCCCCGGGAGCAGTACTTC. Translation gives CASSPGTSGSRLLTPREQYF.

This sequence joins TRBV7-6 and TRBJ2-7; D unresolved. The V end was cut by 1 base, the J end by 0 bases, with 7 bases between. Germline values: CDR1 SGHVS, CDR2 FNYEAQ. The CDR3 is 14 residues long. The DNA of the CDR3 is TGTGCCAGCAGCTTAGGAGTTTTCTCCTACGAGCAGTACTTC. Protein sequence: CASSLGVFSYEQYF.

The chain recombines TRBV5-1 with TRBJ1-2; D might be TRBD1 (6 bases). CDR1 and CDR2 (germline): SGHRS, YFSETQ. Trimming cost V 0 bases and J 2 bases, with 23 bases left between them. The CDR3 sequence is 19 residues long. The CDR3, as DNA: TGCGCCAGCAGCTTGGCGGTCGGAAGGCAGGGGATGGGAAACTATGGCTACACCTTC. It is translated as CASSLAVGRQGMGNYGYTF.

This clone showed up just once. V and J are TRBV30 and TRBJ2-7; D ambiguous. Trimming removed 3 bases from V and 5 bases from J, with 14 bases in between. Germline V gives CDR1 GTSNPN, CDR2 SVGIG (reference sequence). This CDR3 is built from 13 residues. The CDR3 nucleotides read TGTGCCTGGAGGCCTGATACTCAGGACGAGCAGTACTTC. It codes for CAWRPDTQDEQYF.

Only one count was recorded for this clone. The rearrangement links TRBV27 to TRBJ1-5, with D possibly TRBD1 on 6 matching bases. The CDR3 consists of 17 residues. V lost 4 bases to trimming and J lost 5 bases, with 21 bases between them. The germline V gene has CDR1 MNHEY and CDR2 SMNVEV (reference sequence). The CDR3, as DNA: TGTGCCAGCAGTTCGCGATTGACTCGACAGGAGGATCAGCCCCAGCATTTT. Its translation: CASSSRLTRQEDQPQHF.

This chain links TRBV27 with TRBJ1-5; TRBD1 matches at 12 bases. The CDR3 is 20 residues long. The ends lost 6 bases at V and 1 base at J; junction bases unmatched: 16. The germline CDR1 and CDR2 sequences are MNHEY and SMNVEV (reference sequence). The CDR3 reads CASRKSGQGAGGGSNQPQHF. CDR3 DNA sequence: TGTGCCAGCAGAAAATCGGGACAGGGGGCGGGGGGTGGAAGCAATCAGCCCCAGCATTTT.

This chain connects TRBV5-1 to TRBJ1-1; D may be TRBD1 (6 bases). The germline gives CDR1 SGHRS, CDR2 YFSETQ. This CDR3 region has 14 residues. Trimming cost V 4 bases and J 1 base, with 11 bases left between them. For the CDR3, the DNA is TGCGCCAGCAGCCCCGACAGGCCGAACACTGAAGCTTTCTTT. Residues: CASSPDRPNTEAFF.

V usage is TRBV27 and J usage is TRBJ1-1; 8 bases align to TRBD1. CDR3 length: 14 residues. Germline V CDR1 and CDR2: MNHEY, SMNVEV (reference sequence). V was pared by 4 bases and J by 11 bases, with 12 bases of the junction left unmatched. The CDR3 sequence: CASSYGGQGARAFF. Here the CDR3 DNA reads TGTGCCAGCAGTTACGGGGGGCAGGGGGCGCGGGCTTTCTTT.

V and J are TRBV11-1 and TRBJ1-1; TRBD1 aligns across 8 bases. Per germline, CDR1 SGHAT and CDR2 FQDESV (reference sequence). This CDR3 comprises 15 residues. V was pared by 5 bases and J by 4 bases, with 9 bases of the junction left unmatched. The CDR3 DNA follows: TGTGCCAGCAGCCTGGACAGGGTACGAGGCACTGAAGCTTTCTTT. It is translated as CASSLDRVRGTEAFF.

This chain joins TRBV14 and TRBJ1-1, with 8 bases that match TRBD1. V dropped 4 bases and J dropped 9; count of bases not matched to a gene: 4. Germline V gene sequence: CDR1 SGHDN, CDR2 FVKESK. The CDR3 runs 12 residues. The CDR3 sequence is CASSPDRGKAFF. CDR3 in DNA: TGTGCCAGCAGCCCAGACAGGGGCAAAGCTTTCTTT.

V is TRBV25-1 and J is TRBJ2-2; D perhaps matches TRBD2 (6 bases). The CDR3 is 14 amino acids. With 6 bases removed from V and 5 bases from J, the gap between germline ends came to 13 bases. Germline V CDR1 and CDR2: MGHDK, SYGVNS. CDR3 sequence (DNA): TGTGCCAGCAGCGGGCCGGGGGTTACCGGGGAGCTGTTTTTT. It specifies CASSGPGVTGELFF.

The chain uses TRBV5-3 and TRBJ2-5; tentative D call: TRBD1 (5 bases). TRBV5-3 is designated an ORF whose function remains uncertain. CDR3 length: 13 residues. V lost 4 bases, J lost 4 bases, and 11 bases lay in between. The CDR3 loop reads CARSVQGGETQYF. The CDR3 DNA reads TGTGCCAGAAGCGTTCAGGGTGGAGAGACCCAGTACTTC.